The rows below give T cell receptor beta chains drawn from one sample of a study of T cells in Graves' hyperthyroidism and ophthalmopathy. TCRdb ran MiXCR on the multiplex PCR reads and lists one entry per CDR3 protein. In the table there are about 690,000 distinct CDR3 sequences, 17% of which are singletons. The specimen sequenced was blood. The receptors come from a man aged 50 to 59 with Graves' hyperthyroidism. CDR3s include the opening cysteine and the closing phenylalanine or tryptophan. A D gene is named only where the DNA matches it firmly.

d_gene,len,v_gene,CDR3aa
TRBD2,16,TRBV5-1,CASSRLAGGPINEQFF
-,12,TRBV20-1,CSAISYPDTQYF
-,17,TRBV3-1,CASSQERGQAVNTEAFF
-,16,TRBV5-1,CASSFHRDGNTGELFF
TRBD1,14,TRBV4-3,CASSYGTGEYEQYF
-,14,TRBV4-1,CASSQSGENTEAFF
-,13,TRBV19,CASSAFMNTEALF
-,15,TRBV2,CASSQGGRVLDTQYF
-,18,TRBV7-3,CASSLRGGRASGANVLTF
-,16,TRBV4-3,CASSQDPRPEDTEAFF
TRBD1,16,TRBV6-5,CASSYLRQGVLNTIYF
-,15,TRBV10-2,CASSERASYYNEQFF
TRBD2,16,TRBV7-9,CASSSEASGRTGELFF
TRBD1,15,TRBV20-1,CSASGTGLAKNIQYF
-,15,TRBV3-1,CASSQIRTVAKEQYF
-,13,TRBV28,CASSLRDTDTQYF
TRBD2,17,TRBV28,CASSLLPQLAGVYEQYF
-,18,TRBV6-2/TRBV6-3,CASRTLQGPRVTYNEQFF
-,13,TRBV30,CAWSGGGNQPQHF
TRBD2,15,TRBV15,CATSSTSGRADTQYF
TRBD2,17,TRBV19,CASSSGTSGSWEETQYF
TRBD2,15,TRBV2,CASSQTAGGPYEQYF
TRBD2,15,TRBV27,CASSLKAGGSYEQYF
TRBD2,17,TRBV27,CASSLEGWTSGPYEQYF
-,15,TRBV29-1,CSVVGWGIGNQPQHF
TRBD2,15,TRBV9,CASSVDLAGGYEQYF
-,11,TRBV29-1,CSPMSALSQYF
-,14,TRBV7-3,CASSRQGNPTEAFF
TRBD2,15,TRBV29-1,CSGNTLAGGTDTQYF
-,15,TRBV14,CASSQVRTSFYEQYF
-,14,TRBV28,CASSLALDNQPQHF
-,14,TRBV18,CASSIDRVATEAFF